Shown below are 18 T cell receptor beta chains from a single sample sequenced in a study of blood T cell repertoires in COVID-19. Generated by immunoSEQ multiplex PCR, the TCRdb table keeps only in-frame clones and is missing some. Of 250,000 or so clones listed, 89% were seen once; the top ten hold roughly 0.92%. The specimen sequenced was peripheral blood. The receptors shown here come from a woman aged 40 to 50 who had recovered from COVID-19.

This clone occurred once. The chain recombines TRBV15 with TRBJ1-2; a possible D gene is TRBD1 (5 bases). Germline CDR1 and CDR2: LNHNV and YYDKDF (reference sequence). V lost 0 bases to trimming and J lost 11 bases, with 16 bases between them. This CDR3 has 14 residues. CDR3 in amino acids: CATSRDEGQGRYTF. The CDR3 DNA is TGTGCCACCAGCAGAGATGAAGGGCAGGGCCGGTACACCTTC. The entire variable domain, with the rest obtained from reference TRBV15 and TRBJ1-2, is as follows: DAMVIQNPRYQVTQFGKPVTLSCSQTLNHNVMYWYQQKSSQAPKLLFHYYDKDFNNEADTPDNFQSRRPNTSFCFLDIRSPGLGDTAMYLCATSRDEGQGRYTFGSGTRLTVV.

The genes are TRBV19 and TRBJ2-5; TRBD2 aligns across 9 bases. V gave up 7 bases and J gave up 7 bases; unmatched junction bases: 16. Germline CDR1 and CDR2: LNHDA and SQIVND (reference sequence). The CDR3 spans 16 residues. CDR3 residues: CASTITGTSYPGTQYF. The CDR3 nucleotides are TGTGCCAGTACAATCACCGGGACTAGCTACCCGGGGACCCAGTACTTC.

The chain joins TRBV27 to TRBJ2-3, with 10 bases fitting TRBD1. Germline CDR1 MNHEY, CDR2 SMNVEV (reference sequence). The CDR3 contains 17 residues. The V gene end was trimmed by 6 bases and the J gene end by 1 base; junction bases not matched to a gene: 10. Written as DNA, the CDR3 is TGTGCCAGCAGGCCCAGGACCGGGACAGGGGGCACAGATACGCAGTATTTT. Translating it yields CASRPRTGTGGTDTQYF.

The chain combines TRBV27 with TRBJ2-1; 12 nucleotides match TRBD1. Germline values: CDR1 MNHEY, CDR2 SMNVEV (reference sequence). The CDR3 runs to 15 residues. V dropped 9 bases and J dropped 7; count of bases not matched to a gene: 10. This chain's CDR3 is CASTPGQGAWNEQFF. The CDR3 DNA reads as TGTGCCAGTACCCCGGGACAGGGGGCGTGGAATGAGCAGTTCTTC.

The V call is TRBV21-1, the J call TRBJ2-5; TRBD1 is the table's D call, not checked against the DNA. TRBV21-1 is assigned pseudogene status. This CDR3 spans 15 amino acids. The CDR3 sequence is CASSKGAGGRETQYF. In DNA, the CDR3 is TGTGCCAGCAGCAAAGGCGCAGGGGGCAGAGAGACCCAGTACTTC.

This chain links TRBV6-5 with TRBJ1-2, with 8 bases lining up with TRBD1. CDR1 and CDR2 (germline): MNHEY, SVGAGI. The CDR3 has 13 residues. The J segment lost 2 bases and the V segment lost 9 bases, leaving 5 bases of the junction unmatched. The CDR3 sequence: CASGQGENYGYTF. Here the CDR3 DNA reads TGTGCCAGTGGACAGGGAGAAAACTATGGCTACACCTTC.

The rearrangement links TRBV19 to TRBJ2-3; D not resolved. Germline CDR1 is LNHDA and CDR2 is SQIVND (reference sequence). V lost 3 bases and J lost 2, with 9 bases in between. The CDR3 is 14 residues long. CDR3 nucleotide sequence: TGTGCCAGTAGTATTGCGCCCGCCACAGATACGCAGTATTTT. The encoded protein is CASSIAPATDTQYF. Using reference TRBV19 and TRBJ2-3 for the parts outside the CDR3, the full variable domain is DGGITQSPKYLFRKEGQNVTLSCEQNLNHDAMYWYRQDPGQGLRLIYYSQIVNDFQKGDIAEGYSVSREKKESFPLTVTSAQKNPTAFYLCASSIAPATDTQYFGPGTRLTVL.

The chain is built from TRBV5-3 and TRBJ2-5; a weak D match, TRBD1 (6 bases). TRBV5-3 is flagged as an ORF with uncertain function. The length of the CDR3 is 17 residues. V was shortened by 2 bases and J by 2 bases, with 19 bases between the two germline ends. CDR3 in DNA: TGTGCCAGAAGCTTAGTCCAGGGGCCGCTGAAGCAAGAGACCCAGTACTTC. This gives the protein CARSLVQGPLKQETQYF.

The gene calls are TRBV6-1 and TRBJ2-1; 13 nucleotides match TRBD2. Germline V lookup: CDR1 MNHNS, CDR2 SASEGT. With V trimmed by 1 base and J by 5 bases, 14 bases remained unmatched. The CDR3 has 20 amino acids. The DNA of the CDR3 is TGTGCCAGCAGTGAAGAACCGGGACTAGCGGGGCGCGGTGCGGACAATGAGCAGTTCTTC. Its protein product is CASSEEPGLAGRGADNEQFF.

V is TRBV24-1 and J is TRBJ2-1; maybe TRBD2 (5 bases). V lost 2 bases to trimming and J lost 8 bases, with 18 bases between them. Germline V gene sequence: CDR1 KGHDR, CDR2 SFDVKD. The CDR3 runs to 16 residues. In DNA, the CDR3 is TGTGCCACCAGTGATTACGTACGAGGTCACGGGGATGAGCAGTTCTTC. It translates to CATSDYVRGHGDEQFF.

The V call is TRBV3-1 (or the pseudogene TRBV3-2), the J call TRBJ2-2, with D hard to call. The CDR3 length is 14 residues. V lost 2 bases and J lost 4, with 8 bases in between. CDR1 is LGHDT and CDR2 is YNNKEL in the germline V gene (reference sequence). The CDR3 DNA reads as TGTGCCAGCAGCCAACAGGTTAGCACCGGGGAGCTGTTTTTT. Amino acid sequence: CASSQQVSTGELFF.

This chain links TRBV19 with TRBJ2-3, with 9 bases aligning to TRBD2. The CDR3 length is 15 residues. Trimming at V came to 6 bases and at J to 2 bases, leaving 6 bases not matched to a gene. CDR1 is LNHDA, CDR2 SQIVND, per germline (reference sequence). CDR3 in DNA: TGTGCCAGTAGGGATAGCGGGAGAGCCACAGATACGCAGTATTTT. Translated, it gives CASRDSGRATDTQYF.

With respect to this clone: This same CDR3 is encoded by further DNA sequences in the sample. This rearrangement joins TRBV6-5 to TRBJ2-7; 7 positions match TRBD2. Germline V gene data show CDR1 as MNHEY and CDR2 as SVGAGI. V dropped 0 bases and J dropped 2; count of bases not matched to a gene: 4. The CDR3 extends over 15 amino acids. The CDR3 DNA sequence: TGTGCCAGCAGTTACTCTTCGGGAGGAACCTACGAGCAGTACTTC. Translated: CASSYSSGGTYEQYF.

V is TRBV30 and J is TRBJ2-7; TRBD2 agrees at 9 bases. Germline CDR1 is GTSNPN and CDR2 is SVGIG (reference sequence). With V trimmed by 0 bases and J by 4 bases, 4 bases remained unmatched. CDR3 length equals 14 residues. The CDR3 DNA reads as TGTGCCTGGAGTGTGGCGGGAGGGCGGTACGAGCAGTACTTC. It encodes CAWSVAGGRYEQYF.

CDR3 in amino acids: CASSVSGRPHPSTDTQYF. The CDR3 DNA is TGTGCCAGCAGCGTTAGCGGGAGGCCTCATCCTAGCACAGATACGCAGTATTTT. The chain is built from TRBV7-9 and TRBJ2-3, with TRBD2 identical over 10 bases. This CDR3 is 18 amino acids long. CDR1 SEHNR and CDR2 FQNEAQ come from the germline V gene (reference sequence). Unmatched junction bases numbered 11, after V lost 5 bases and J lost 0 bases. The variable domain in full, completed from reference TRBV7-9 and TRBJ2-3, reads DTGVSQNPRHKITKRGQNVTFRCDPISEHNRLYWYRQTLGQGPEFLTYFQNEAQLEKSRLLSDRFSAERPKGSFSTLEIQRTEQGDSAMYLCASSVSGRPHPSTDTQYFGPGTRLTVL.

The chain employs TRBV2 and TRBJ2-1; 9 bases fit TRBD2. CDR3 length: 14 residues. V shed 8 bases, J shed 9 bases, and the junction held 11 bases outside the gene matches. Per the germline V gene, CDR1 is SNHLY and CDR2 is FYNNEI. The CDR3 is CASHRGRADGEQFF. CDR3 nucleotides: TGTGCCAGCCATCGCGGGAGGGCCGATGGTGAGCAGTTCTTC.

This rearrangement joins TRBV4-2 to TRBJ2-1; 7 positions agree with TRBD2. After removal of 2 bases from V and 6 bases from J, the junction contained 7 bases not matched to a gene. Germline V CDR1 and CDR2: LGHNA, YNFKEQ. The CDR3 runs to 15 residues. CDR3 region: CASSQRREAGNEQFF. Here the CDR3 DNA reads TGTGCCAGCAGCCAAAGACGGGAGGCGGGCAATGAGCAGTTCTTC.

V gene TRBV11-3 combines with J gene TRBJ1-3; D remains ambiguous. The germline V gene has CDR1 SGHNT and CDR2 YENEEA. CDR3 length equals 13 residues. V gave up 5 bases and J gave up 3 bases, with 8 bases separating them. CDR3 bases: TGTGCCAGCAGCGTGACAAGTGGAAACACCATATATTTT. Residues: CASSVTSGNTIYF.